A selection of T cell receptor beta chains follows, all from one sample in a study of shared clonotypes between healthy human individuals. Repertoires were generated with immunoSEQ multiplex PCR, while TCRdb's copy carries only in-frame clones and drops some. Counted here are about 980,000 clones, over 60% occurring once; the ten biggest clones make up around 1.5%. Sequenced input: memory CD4+ T cells sorted from blood. Source of these receptors: a man aged 18 to 29 in good health. The CDR3 runs from the conserved cysteine through the conserved F or W. A D gene is named only where the DNA matches it firmly. Some rows have no size entry. The others give once, few or many, or a class for an expanded clone.

.	TRBJ2-1	TRBV5-4	TRBD2	TGTGCCAGCAGCTTTCCAGCGGGAGGCCCCAATTGGAATGAGCAGTTCTTC	CASSFPAGGPNWNEQFF
.	TRBJ1-1	TRBV19	.	TGTGCCAGTACCCCGGACACCACAAGGGCAAAAGCTTTCTTT	CASTPDTTRAKAFF
.	TRBJ2-7	TRBV10-2	TRBD2	TGCGCCAGCAGTCAGGGACTAGCGGTCTACGAGCAGTACTTC	CASSQGLAVYEQYF
.	TRBJ1-4	TRBV7-9	TRBD1	TGTGCCAGCAGCTTCGGACAGGGGGTAGGCGAAAAACTGTTTTTT	CASSFGQGVGEKLFF
.	TRBJ1-3	TRBV9	.	TGTGCCAGCAGCGTAGGGGGGAGTAACTCTGGAAACACCATATATTTT	CASSVGGSNSGNTIYF
.	TRBJ2-3	TRBV9	TRBD2	TGTGCCAGCAGCGTAGGATGGCTAGCGGGCACAGATACGCAGTATTTT	CASSVGWLAGTDTQYF
.	TRBJ1-1	TRBV7-9	.	TGTGCCAGCAGCTTAGGCGGGCGGGTGAACACTGAAGCTTTCTTT	CASSLGGRVNTEAFF
.	TRBJ1-6	TRBV27	.	TGTGCCAGCAGCCGCCTAAATTCACCCCTCCACTTT	CASSRLNSPLHF
.	TRBJ1-1	TRBV6-1	.	TGTGCCAGCAGTGACACCGAGACAGGCTACACTGAAGCTTTCTTT	CASSDTETGYTEAFF
.	TRBJ2-3	TRBV18	.	TGTGCCAGCTCACCACCCCAAAGGGGGATAAGCACAGATACGCAGTATTTT	CASSPPQRGISTDTQYF
.	TRBJ1-5	TRBV2	.	TGTGCCAGCAGCCAGGACCGTTCAGGGCAGCCCCAGCATTTT	CASSQDRSGQPQHF
.	TRBJ2-7	TRBV15	.	TGTGCCACCAGCAGAGATGGCGACGAGCAGTACTTC	CATSRDGDEQYF
.	TRBJ2-2	TRBV5-6	.	TGTGCCAGCAGCGAGGGGGTATGGGTAACCGGGGAGCTGTTTTTT	CASSEGVWVTGELFF
once	TRBJ1-5	TRBV5-1	TRBD1	TGCGCCAGCAGCTTGGGAACAGGGGAGAATCAGCCCCAGCATTTT	CASSLGTGENQPQHF
.	TRBJ2-3	TRBV30	.	TGTGCCTGGACCCCCCGGGGGGCCGGGACAGATACGCAGTATTTT	CAWTPRGAGTDTQYF
.	TRBJ2-3	TRBV5-1	TRBD2	TGCGCCAGCAGAATGGGACTAGCTTCAGATACGCAGTATTTT	CASRMGLASDTQYF
.	TRBJ2-7	TRBV5-1	TRBD2	TGCGCCAGCAGCTGGACTAGCGGGTACGAGCAGTACTTC	CASSWTSGYEQYF
.	TRBJ2-6	TRBV9	TRBD1	TGTGCCAGCAGCGTATCGGGACAGGGGGCGCTTGGGGCCAACGTCCTGACTTTC	CASSVSGQGALGANVLTF
.	TRBJ1-1	TRBV20-1	.	TGCAGTGCTCGGGGCGGGCGCGAAGCTTTCTTT	CSARGGREAFF
.	TRBJ2-3	TRBV5-1	TRBD1	TGCGCCAGCAGCGAGGCGACAGGGGGTACAGATACGCAGTATTTT	CASSEATGGTDTQYF
few	TRBJ2-7	TRBV5-8	.	TGTGCCAGCAGCCTGGAGATCGGGACCAGGCCCTACGAGCAGTACTTC	CASSLEIGTRPYEQYF
few	TRBJ2-3	TRBV7-9	.	TGTGCCAGCAGCTTTAAGGAGTTTTCCACAGATACGCAGTATTTT	CASSFKEFSTDTQYF
few	TRBJ1-6	TRBV7-2	.	TGTGCCAGCAGCTTAGGTTCAGGGAGCTCCTATAATTCACCCCTCCACTTT	CASSLGSGSSYNSPLHF
.	TRBJ1-1	TRBV30	TRBD1	TGTGCCTGGGAGAGACAGGGGAACACTGAAGCTTTCTTT	CAWERQGNTEAFF
few	TRBJ2-2	TRBV18	.	TGTGCCAGCTCAAGGGACTCTAACACGAACACCGGGGAGCTGTTTTTT	CASSRDSNTNTGELFF
.	TRBJ2-7	TRBV12-5	.	TGTGCTAGTGGTTTGGTACTTAAGAGGGAGAGCTACGAGCAGTACTTC	CASGLVLKRESYEQYF
.	TRBJ1-2	TRBV6-5	TRBD1	TGTGCCAGCAGGCCTCCGGGGACAGGGGGTTATGGCTACACCTTC	CASRPPGTGGYGYTF
.	TRBJ2-3	TRBV30	TRBD1	TGTGCGGTAGGGACAGGGAGGACAGATACGCAGTATTTT	CAVGTGRTDTQYF
once	TRBJ1-5	TRBV28	.	TGTGCCAGCAGTTTAGGTGTCAATCAGCCCCAGCATTTT	CASSLGVNQPQHF